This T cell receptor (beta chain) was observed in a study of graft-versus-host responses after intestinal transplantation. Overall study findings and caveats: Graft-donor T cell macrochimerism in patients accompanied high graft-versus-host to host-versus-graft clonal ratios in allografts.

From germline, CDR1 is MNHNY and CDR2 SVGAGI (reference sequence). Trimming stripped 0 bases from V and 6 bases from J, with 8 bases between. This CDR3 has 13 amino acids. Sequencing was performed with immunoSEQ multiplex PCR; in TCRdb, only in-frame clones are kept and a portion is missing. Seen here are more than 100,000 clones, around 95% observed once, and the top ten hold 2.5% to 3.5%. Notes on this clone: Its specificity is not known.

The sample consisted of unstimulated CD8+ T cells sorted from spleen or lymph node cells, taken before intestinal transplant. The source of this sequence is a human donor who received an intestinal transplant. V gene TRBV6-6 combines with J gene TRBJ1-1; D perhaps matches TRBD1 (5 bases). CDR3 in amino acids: CASSYSMGAEAFF. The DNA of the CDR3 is TGTGCCAGCAGTTACTCGATGGGGGCTGAAGCTTTCTTT.